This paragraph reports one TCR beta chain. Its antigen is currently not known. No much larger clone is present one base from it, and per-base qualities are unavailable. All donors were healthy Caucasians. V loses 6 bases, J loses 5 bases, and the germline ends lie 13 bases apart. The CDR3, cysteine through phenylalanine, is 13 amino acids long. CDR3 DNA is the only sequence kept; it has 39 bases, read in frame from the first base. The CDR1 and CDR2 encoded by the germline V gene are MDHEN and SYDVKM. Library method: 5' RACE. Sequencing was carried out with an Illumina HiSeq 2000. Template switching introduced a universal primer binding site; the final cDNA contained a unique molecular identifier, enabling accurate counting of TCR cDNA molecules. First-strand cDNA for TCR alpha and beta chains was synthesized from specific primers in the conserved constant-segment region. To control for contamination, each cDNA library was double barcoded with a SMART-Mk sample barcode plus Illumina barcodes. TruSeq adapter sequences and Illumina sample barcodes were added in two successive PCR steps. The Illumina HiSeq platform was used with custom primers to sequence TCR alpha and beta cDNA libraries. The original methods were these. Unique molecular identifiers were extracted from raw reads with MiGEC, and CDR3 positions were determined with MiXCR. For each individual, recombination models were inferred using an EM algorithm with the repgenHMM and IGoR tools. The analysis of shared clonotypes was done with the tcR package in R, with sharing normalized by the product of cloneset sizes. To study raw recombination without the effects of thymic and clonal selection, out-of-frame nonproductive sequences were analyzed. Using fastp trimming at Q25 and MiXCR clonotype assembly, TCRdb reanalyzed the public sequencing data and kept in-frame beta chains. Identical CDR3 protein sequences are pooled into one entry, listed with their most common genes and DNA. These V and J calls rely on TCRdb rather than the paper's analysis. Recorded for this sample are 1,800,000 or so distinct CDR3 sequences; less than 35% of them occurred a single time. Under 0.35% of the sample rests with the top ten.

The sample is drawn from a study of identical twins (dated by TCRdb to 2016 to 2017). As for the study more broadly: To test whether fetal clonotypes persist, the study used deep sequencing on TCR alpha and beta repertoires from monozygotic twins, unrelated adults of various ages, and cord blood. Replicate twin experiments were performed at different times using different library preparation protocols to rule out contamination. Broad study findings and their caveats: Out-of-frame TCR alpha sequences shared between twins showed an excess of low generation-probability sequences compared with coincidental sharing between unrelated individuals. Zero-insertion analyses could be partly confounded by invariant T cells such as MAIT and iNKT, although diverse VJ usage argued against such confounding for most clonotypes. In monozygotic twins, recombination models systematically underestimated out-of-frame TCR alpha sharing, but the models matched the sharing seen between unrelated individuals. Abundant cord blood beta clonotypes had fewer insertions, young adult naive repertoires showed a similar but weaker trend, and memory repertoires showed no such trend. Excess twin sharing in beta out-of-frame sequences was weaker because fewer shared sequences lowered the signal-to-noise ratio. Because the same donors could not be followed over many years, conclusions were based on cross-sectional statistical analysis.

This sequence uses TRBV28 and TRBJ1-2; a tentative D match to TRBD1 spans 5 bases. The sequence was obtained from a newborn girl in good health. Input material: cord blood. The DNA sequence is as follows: TGTGCCAGCAGCCCGGGACTGACGTATGGCTACACCTTC. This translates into CASSPGLTYGYTF.